The 32 T cell receptor beta chains reported below all come from one sample, sequenced in a study of PD-1 blockade in classical Hodgkin lymphoma. Documented time point: cycle 4 day 1 (C4D1), after six to seven weeks of nivolumab. There was relapse after autologous stem cell transplantation in every patient, and there was variation in brentuximab vedotin exposure. Sequenced by immunoSEQ multiplex PCR; TCRdb stores in-frame clones only, minus some. The table lists approximately 65,000 clones, more than 80% of them singletons. This sample comprised peripheral blood mononuclear cells (PBMCs), obtained before the fourth cycle of nivolumab. All receptors come from a human donor with classical Hodgkin lymphoma.

The chain is built from TRBV2 and TRBJ2-7, with TRBD2 matching over 7 bases. V shed 6 bases and J 2 bases; nucleotides not matched to a gene: 4. In germline, CDR1 is SNHLY, CDR2 FYNNEI. This CDR3 contains 13 residues. CDR3 coding DNA: TGTGCCAGCAGGGGGGGGGTGGCCTACGAGCAGTACTTC. Amino acid sequence: CASRGGVAYEQYF.

This clone was recorded a few times. The genes are TRBV19 and TRBJ2-7; D is unresolved. The CDR3 contains 14 residues. The germline V and J ends were trimmed by 8 bases and 3 bases, with 17 bases remaining between them. Germline V gene data show CDR1 as LNHDA and CDR2 as SQIVND (reference sequence). The CDR3 DNA follows: TGTGCCAGTTCCTCGGACGGCAGCTACTACGAGCAGTACTTC. The encoded protein is CASSSDGSYYEQYF.

The rearrangement links TRBV7-9 to TRBJ1-3; D is possibly TRBD1 (6 bases). Germline assignment: CDR1 SEHNR and CDR2 FQNEAQ (reference sequence). V gave up 7 bases and J gave up 1 base, with 11 bases separating them. This CDR3 has 14 amino acids. CDR3 DNA: TGTGCCAGCACGGACAGCTTTTCTGGAAACACCATATATTTT. This encodes CASTDSFSGNTIYF. The full variable domain, its missing parts supplied by reference TRBV7-9 and TRBJ1-3, is DTGVSQNPRHKITKRGQNVTFRCDPISEHNRLYWYRQTLGQGPEFLTYFQNEAQLEKSRLLSDRFSAERPKGSFSTLEIQRTEQGDSAMYLCASTDSFSGNTIYFGEGSWLTVV.

In DNA, the CDR3 is TGTGCCAGCAGTTACTCGACAGAGTTCTATGGCTACACCTTC. This codes for CASSYSTEFYGYTF. The chain recombines TRBV6-5 with TRBJ1-2, with a possible D match to TRBD1 (5 bases). The germline V gene has CDR1 MNHEY and CDR2 SVGAGI. V lost 0 bases and J lost 4, with 9 bases in between. This CDR3 comprises 14 residues.

CDR3 sequence: CASSVTGSTEAFF. DNA for the CDR3: TGTGCCAGCAGCGTAACGGGGAGCACTGAAGCTTTCTTT. The rearrangement joins TRBV9 to TRBJ1-1; D remains unclear. The germline V gene encodes CDR1 SGDLS and CDR2 YYNGEE. Trimming removed 1 base from V and 4 bases from J, with 8 bases in between. The CDR3 spans 13 residues.

The chain couples TRBV7-9 to TRBJ2-2; D gene uncertain. The CDR3 spans 16 residues. Germline-derived CDR1 and CDR2 are SEHNR and FQNEAQ (reference sequence). V lost 2 bases and J 0 bases, leaving 10 bases between the germline ends. This chain's CDR3 is CASSLRGGPNTGELFF. The CDR3, as DNA: TGTGCCAGCAGCTTACGAGGCGGTCCGAACACCGGGGAGCTGTTTTTT.

The J gene is TRBJ2-1, the V gene TRBV5-1; 8 bases are a match to TRBD2. The germline V gene encodes CDR1 SGHRS and CDR2 YFSETQ. With 0 bases clipped from V and 6 bases from J, the junction kept 5 bases outside the gene matches. The CDR3 is 15 residues long. CDR3 coding DNA: TGCGCCAGCAGCTTGGCCGGCGGGGGGCTCAATGAGCAGTTCTTC. Protein: CASSLAGGGLNEQFF.

This chain joins TRBV6-5 and TRBJ1-1, with D tentatively TRBD1 (5 bases). This CDR3 spans 14 amino acids. CDR1 MNHEY and CDR2 SVGAGI come from the germline V gene. V was pared by 6 bases and J by 4 bases, with 15 bases between. The CDR3, as DNA: TGTGCCAGCAGCAGGGATCGGCGGGGCACTGAAGCTTTCTTT. Protein: CASSRDRRGTEAFF.

The chain employs TRBV27 and TRBJ2-1, with 12 bases that match TRBD2. CDR3 length: 16 amino acids. Germline CDR1 and CDR2: MNHEY and SMNVEV (reference sequence). V shed 5 bases and J 5 bases; nucleotides not matched to a gene: 7. CDR3 loop: CASSVLAGGPNNEQFF. The CDR3 nucleotides read TGTGCCAGCAGTGTTCTAGCGGGGGGGCCAAACAATGAGCAGTTCTTC.

This clone has just one count. This chain connects TRBV6-5 to TRBJ2-5; unclear D gene. Per germline, CDR1 MNHEY and CDR2 SVGAGI. The length of the CDR3 is 12 residues. V gave up 6 bases and J gave up 5 bases, with 10 bases separating them. In DNA form, the CDR3 reads TGTGCCAGCAGCCCCCCCCAGGAGACCCAGTACTTC. Translating gives CASSPPQETQYF.

V gene TRBV6-6 combines with J gene TRBJ1-2; TRBD1 is a possible D gene (6 bases). This CDR3 has 12 amino acids. Germline CDR1 is MNHNY and CDR2 is SVGAGI (reference sequence). The V end was cut by 6 bases, the J end by 4 bases, with 9 bases between. In nucleotides, the CDR3 is TGTGCCAGCAGGGGGGCGGGCTATGGCTACACCTTC. Amino acid sequence: CASRGAGYGYTF.

The chain combines TRBV19 with TRBJ2-3, with D possibly TRBD1 on 6 matching bases. Trimming stripped 3 bases from V and 4 bases from J, with 17 bases between. The CDR3 is made up of 16 amino acids. Germline CDR1 and CDR2: LNHDA and SQIVND (reference sequence). The CDR3 sequence is CASSIHSRTAADTQYF. Here the CDR3 DNA reads TGTGCCAGTAGTATCCACAGTAGGACAGCGGCAGATACGCAGTATTTT.

The J gene is TRBJ1-6, the V gene TRBV7-2, with TRBD1 matching over 7 bases. The CDR3 spans 14 residues. The germline gives CDR1 SGHTA, CDR2 FQGNSA. Trimming removed 6 bases from V and 9 bases from J; junction bases left unmatched: 8. The DNA of the CDR3 is TGTGCCAGCAGAAAACTGACAGGGCTTTCACCCCTCCACTTT. This translates into CASRKLTGLSPLHF.

The chain employs TRBV28 and TRBJ1-4; D call uncertain. CDR3 length equals 14 residues. Germline CDR1 reads MDHEN; CDR2 reads SYDVKM. V was clipped by 7 bases and J by 3 bases, with 12 bases between them. The CDR3 DNA follows: TGTGCCAGCACCGATCGGGCGGCTAATGAAAAACTGTTTTTT. Translation: CASTDRAANEKLFF.

V usage is TRBV27 and J usage is TRBJ1-3, with D possibly being TRBD1 (5 bases). CDR3 length: 13 residues. The germline V gene encodes CDR1 MNHEY and CDR2 SMNVEV (reference sequence). Trimming cost V 2 bases and J 8 bases, with 10 bases left between them. In DNA form, the CDR3 reads TGTGCCAGCAGTTTACTCGGGGGAGACACCATATATTTT. It yields the protein CASSLLGGDTIYF.

V usage is TRBV7-6 and J usage is TRBJ2-5, with 7 bases fitting TRBD2. The J call may be wrong; the DNA end is better matched by TRBJ2-7. The CDR3 consists of 14 residues. Germline CDR1 and CDR2: SGHVS and FNYEAQ. The CDR3 is CASSQRSGTYEQYF. In DNA, the CDR3 is TGTGCCAGCAGCCAGCGAAGCGGGACCTACGAGCAGTACTTC.

The chain employs TRBV5-1 and TRBJ1-4; no firm D call. This CDR3 contains 16 residues. The V and J ends lost 0 bases and 4 bases respectively, with 13 bases between them. Germline V gene sequence: CDR1 SGHRS, CDR2 YFSETQ. CDR3 residues: CASSLAMGGVNEKLFF. CDR3 DNA sequence: TGCGCCAGCAGCTTGGCCATGGGCGGGGTTAATGAAAAACTGTTTTTT. Full variable domain (rest looked up from reference TRBV5-1 and TRBJ1-4): KAGVTQTPRYLIKTRGQQVTLSCSPISGHRSVSWYQQTPGQGLQFLFEYFSETQRNKGNFPGRFSGRQFSNSRSEMNVSTLELGDSALYLCASSLAMGGVNEKLFFGSGTQLSVL.

The chain combines TRBV7-2 with TRBJ1-1; 7 nucleotides agree with TRBD1. This CDR3 contains 14 residues. The germline V gene encodes CDR1 SGHTA and CDR2 FQGNSA. The trim removed 5 bases at V and 1 base at J, leaving 4 bases unmatched. The CDR3 sequence is CASSKGGGNTEAFF. CDR3 nucleotide sequence: TGTGCCAGCAGCAAAGGGGGCGGGAACACTGAAGCTTTCTTT.

The chain links TRBV6-6 to TRBJ2-5; D is undetermined. Germline loops: CDR1 MNHNY, CDR2 SVGAGI (reference sequence). The CDR3 has 10 amino acids. Trimming left V 6 bases short and J 5 bases short, with 4 bases between. CDR3 DNA sequence: TGTGCCAGCAGAGAGGAGACCCAGTACTTC. Protein sequence: CASREETQYF.

CDR3 region: CASSLSNVHQLFF. The CDR3 region has the DNA TGTGCCAGCAGCTTGAGTAACGTCCATCAACTGTTTTTT. J is TRBJ1-4 and V is TRBV7-2; no firm D call. The V gene's germline CDR1 is SGHTA and CDR2 FQGNSA. V dropped 3 bases and J dropped 12 bases, with 14 bases sitting between them. The length of the CDR3 is 13 residues.

This rearrangement joins TRBV21-1 to TRBJ1-5. TRBV21-1 is labeled a pseudogene. This CDR3 spans 10 amino acids. CDR3 region: CASRLQPQHF. CDR3 nucleotide sequence: TGTGCCAGCAGATTGCAGCCCCAGCATTTT.

V gene TRBV7-2 combines with J gene TRBJ1-6; possibly TRBD1 for D (5 bases). The ends were cut back, 1 base at V and 5 bases at J, with 12 bases in the middle. The CDR3 is made up of 16 amino acids. The germline V gene has CDR1 SGHTA and CDR2 FQGNSA. CDR3 nucleotides: TGTGCCAGCAGCTTAGGAGGTTCAGGGAATAATTCACCCCTCCACTTT. It translates to CASSLGGSGNNSPLHF.

The chain uses TRBV13 and TRBJ2-3; no reliable D call. CDR1 and CDR2 (germline): PRHDT, FYEKMQ (reference sequence). The CDR3 runs to 12 residues. V gave up 1 base and J gave up 3 bases, with 2 bases separating them. The chain's CDR3 is CASSLVTDTQYF. DNA for the CDR3: TGTGCCAGCAGCTTAGTTACAGATACGCAGTATTTT.

The rearrangement uses TRBV4-2 and TRBJ1-1; no firm D call. Per the germline V gene, CDR1 is LGHNA and CDR2 is YNFKEQ. This CDR3 has 11 residues. Trimming left V 0 bases short and J 7 bases short, with 3 bases between. The CDR3 here is CASSQDIEAFF. CDR3 nucleotide sequence: TGTGCCAGCAGCCAAGACATTGAAGCTTTCTTT.

The chain is built from TRBV7-2 and TRBJ2-1; maybe TRBD1 (6 bases). The V gene's germline CDR1 is SGHTA and CDR2 FQGNSA. This CDR3 comprises 13 residues. Trimming left V 3 bases short and J 10 bases short, with 13 bases between. Here the CDR3 reads CASSFSQGQEQFF. The CDR3 nucleotides are TGTGCCAGCAGCTTTTCTCAGGGGCAAGAGCAGTTCTTC. The entire variable domain, with the rest obtained from reference TRBV7-2 and TRBJ2-1, is as follows: GAGVSQSPSNKVTEKGKDVELRCDPISGHTALYWYRQSLGQGLEFLIYFQGNSAPDKSGLPSDRFSAERTGGSVSTLTIQRTQQEDSAVYLCASSFSQGQEQFFGPGTRLTVL.

This chain joins TRBV5-5 and TRBJ2-7, with D hard to call. The CDR3 covers 11 residues. CDR1 and CDR2 from the germline V gene are SGHKS and YYEKEE (reference sequence). Trimming took off 5 bases at V and 6 bases at J, with 9 bases between the two ends. CDR3 residues: CASSLHTEQYF. The CDR3 DNA reads TGTGCCAGCAGTCTTCACACCGAGCAGTACTTC.

V and J are TRBV9 and TRBJ2-1; D assignment may be TRBD1 or TRBD2 (5 bases each). CDR1 and CDR2 from the germline V gene are SGDLS and YYNGEE. The CDR3 spans 15 residues. V was shortened by 3 bases and J by 8 bases, with 18 bases between the two germline ends. CDR3 nucleotide sequence: TGTGCCAGCAGCGACCCGGGGCGACTCAACCATGAGCAGTTCTTC. It translates to CASSDPGRLNHEQFF.

The CDR3 sequence: CASSPLTATDEQFF. In DNA, the CDR3 is TGTGCCAGCAGCCCGTTAACAGCAACCGATGAGCAGTTCTTC. The V call is TRBV2, the J call TRBJ2-1; D is uncertain. There are 14 residues in the CDR3. Germline CDR1 is SNHLY and CDR2 is FYNNEI. Trimming cost V 6 bases and J 8 bases, with 17 bases left between them.

The CDR3 DNA reads TGTGCCAGCAGCTTAAGTACCGGAGATGGGGATGAGCAGTTCTTC. Translating gives CASSLSTGDGDEQFF. This rearrangement joins TRBV7-6 to TRBJ2-1; D not certain. Per the germline V gene, CDR1 is SGHVS and CDR2 is FNYEAQ. This CDR3 comprises 15 residues. With 2 bases removed from V and 8 bases from J, the gap between germline ends came to 16 bases.

The V gene is TRBV18, the J gene TRBJ1-1, with D unclear. The V gene's germline CDR1 is KGHSH and CDR2 LQKENI. V was pared by 1 base and J by 7 bases, with 10 bases between. The CDR3 totals 13 residues. As DNA, the CDR3 is TGTGCCAGCTCACCACTAGAACAAGGTGAAGCTTTCTTT. This sequence encodes CASSPLEQGEAFF.

The chain uses TRBV15 and TRBJ1-5; D is uncertain. The CDR3 covers 13 residues. Per germline, CDR1 LNHNV and CDR2 YYDKDF (reference sequence). The V end lost 4 bases, the J end lost 7 bases, and 11 bases lay between the germline ends. The CDR3 region is CATSNEVAQPQHF. The CDR3 region has the DNA TGTGCCACCAGCAATGAGGTTGCCCAGCCCCAGCATTTT.

J is TRBJ1-6 and V is TRBV30; D unresolved. The CDR3 is 15 amino acids. Germline values: CDR1 GTSNPN, CDR2 SVGIG (reference sequence). With 3 bases removed from V and 8 bases from J, the gap between germline ends came to 17 bases. CDR3 sequence (DNA): TGTGCCTGGAGCGGTCGCAACGGGTACGATTCACCCCTCCACTTT. It codes for CAWSGRNGYDSPLHF.